This T cell receptor (beta chain) was profiled in a study of T cell changes during pregnancy in multiple sclerosis. Here immunoSEQ multiplex PCR was the method, and the copy in TCRdb shows in-frame clones only, minus some. The table shows roughly 49,000 clones, with 90% occurring only once. The V gene's germline CDR1 is SGHRS and CDR2 YFSETQ. The J segment lost 0 bases and the V segment lost 0 bases, leaving 2 bases of the junction unmatched. The CDR3 is 16 amino acids. The source material was peripheral blood, sampled in the first trimester of pregnancy. The clonotype comes from a female donor in good health, enrolled as a control in a pregnancy study. The J gene is TRBJ2-2, the V gene TRBV5-1; 7 nucleotides line up with TRBD1. CDR3 region: CASSLEQGSNTGELFF. CDR3 bases: TGCGCCAGCAGCTTGGAACAGGGGTCGAACACCGGGGAGCTGTTTTTT.